Included here is one T cell receptor (beta chain) sequence, with context. The antigen is unknown. This specimen comes from a study of tumor-infiltrating lymphocytes in primary liver carcinoma. Across the whole study: Donors had hepatocellular carcinoma or combined HCC and intrahepatic cholangiocarcinoma. Notes on the study in general: Whereas tumor region pairs overlapped more, tumor-adjacent and tumor-blood pairs overlapped less.

From approximately 530 ng of total RNA, TCR beta-specific cDNA was reverse-transcribed using a constant-region primer. TCR beta libraries came from three nested multiplex PCR rounds using slightly modified ARM-PCR. One entry per CDR3 protein, called by TCRdb with MiXCR from the multiplex PCR reads. The table records roughly 190,000 distinct CDR3 sequences, around four fifths of them present only once. DNA and RNA were both co-extracted from around 20-30 mg of bulk tissue that had not been sorted. Each sampled tumor had five separate regions taken from it. This TCR came from a man between 40 and 49 years old with primary liver carcinoma and hepatitis B virus infection. The sample consisted of tumor tissue from primary liver carcinoma.

In DNA form, the CDR3 reads TGTGCCAGCAGTTTGCCGAGGGAGAGCACATATACCCACTATTTT. It specifies CASSLPRESTYTHYF. The gene calls are TRBV11-1 and TRBJ2-3; D possibly corresponds to TRBD2 (5 bases). V shed 6 bases and J shed 15 bases, with 28 bases lying between them. In germline, CDR1 is SGHAT, CDR2 FQDESV (reference sequence). The length of the CDR3 is 15 residues.